The 28 T cell receptor beta chains below all came from one sample that was sequenced in a study of cytomegalovirus exposure and HLA in healthy donors. Both 60 Vbeta primers and 13 Jbeta primers went into the PCR. The method was immunoSEQ multiplex PCR; TCRdb's version includes in-frame clones alone and lacks a portion of them. Of 200,000 to 250,000 clones listed, just under 80% are singletons. The source material was PBMCs. The receptors derive from a boy aged 5-17 years in good health and CMV-seronegative.

The CDR3 reads CASSYSCGRDSNQPQHF. CDR3 bases: TGTGCCAGCAGCTACTCTTGTGGGAGGGATAGCAATCAGCCCCAGCATTTT. The chain is built from TRBV6-4 and TRBJ1-5; no clear D. The V and J ends lost 6 bases and 0 bases respectively, with 18 bases between them. Germline V CDR1 and CDR2: MRHNA, SNTAGT. The CDR3 covers 17 residues.

The rearrangement joins TRBV30 to TRBJ1-6, with D tentatively TRBD1 (5 bases). Germline lookup yields CDR1 GTSNPN and CDR2 SVGIG (reference sequence). With 3 bases removed from V and 8 bases from J, the gap between germline ends came to 11 bases. The CDR3 extends over 13 amino acids. The CDR3: CAWRLEGDSPLHF. The CDR3, as DNA: TGTGCCTGGAGGCTGGAAGGGGATTCACCCCTCCACTTT.

This sequence joins TRBV27 and TRBJ2-5, with 8 bases identical to TRBD1. The J call is in doubt because the DNA end fits TRBJ2-7 better. The length of the CDR3 is 15 residues. CDR1 is MNHEY and CDR2 is SMNVEV in the germline V gene (reference sequence). CDR3 in DNA: TGTGCCAGCAGTACTTGGACAGGGAACTCCTACGAGCAGTACTTC. It yields the protein CASSTWTGNSYEQYF.

The chain joins TRBV5-5 to TRBJ2-7, with D perhaps matching TRBD1 (6 bases). CDR1 is SGHKS and CDR2 is YYEKEE in the germline V gene (reference sequence). V dropped 2 bases and J dropped 2 bases, with 14 bases sitting between them. The CDR3 covers 15 residues. The CDR3 region is CASSLGRGQPYEQYF. The CDR3 coding sequence is TGTGCCAGCAGCTTAGGGCGCGGACAGCCCTACGAGCAGTACTTC.

This clone was observed a single time. This chain joins TRBV18 and TRBJ2-6; D perhaps matches TRBD1 (5 bases). V shed 5 bases and J shed 0 bases, with 14 bases lying between them. CDR3 length equals 17 residues. Per the germline V gene, CDR1 is KGHSH and CDR2 is LQKENI. The CDR3 region has the DNA TGTGCCAGCTCAGAAGGGGCCGGCAACTCTGGGGCCAACGTCCTGACTTTC. This encodes CASSEGAGNSGANVLTF.

In DNA, the CDR3 is TGTGCCAGCAGCCCATACTCGGACAGGGGGATCTACGAGCAGTACTTC. It translates to CASSPYSDRGIYEQYF. The chain couples TRBV11-2 to TRBJ2-7; 10 bases agree with TRBD1. The CDR3 is made up of 16 amino acids. Trimming at V came to 5 bases and at J to 3 bases, leaving 10 bases not matched to a gene. The V gene's germline CDR1 is SGHAT and CDR2 FQNNGV.

This clone was observed a few times. V and J are TRBV5-1 and TRBJ2-3; D gene unclear. Trimming cost V 2 bases and J 3 bases, with 4 bases left between them. The CDR3 loop spans 12 amino acids. Germline loops: CDR1 SGHRS, CDR2 YFSETQ. The CDR3 protein is CASSFVTDTQYF. CDR3 nucleotides: TGCGCCAGCAGCTTCGTTACAGATACGCAGTATTTT.

The J gene is TRBJ1-1, the V gene TRBV5-1; D unresolved. The CDR3 consists of 11 residues. The V gene lost 3 bases and the J gene lost 6 bases, with 6 bases spanning the gap. CDR1 SGHRS and CDR2 YFSETQ come from the germline V gene. The CDR3 loop reads CASSSSSEAFF. In DNA, the CDR3 is TGCGCCAGCAGCTCTAGTTCTGAAGCTTTCTTT.

The sample holds a few counts of this clone. The V call is TRBV5-8, the J call TRBJ2-5, with D tentatively TRBD1 (6 bases). The CDR3 sequence is 15 residues long. Germline V CDR1 and CDR2: SGHTS, YDEGEE. Trimming removed 2 bases at V and 5 bases at J, with 16 bases between. The DNA of the CDR3 is TGTGCCAGCAGCTTAATCAGGGGTCTCGGGGAGACCCAGTACTTC. This encodes CASSLIRGLGETQYF.

In its sample, this clone was seen once. The gene calls are TRBV5-6 and TRBJ2-7; D not resolved. The CDR3 loop spans 17 amino acids. V shed 4 bases and J shed 0 bases, with 20 bases lying between them. Germline assignment: CDR1 SGHDT and CDR2 YYEEEE. The DNA for the CDR3 is TGTGCCAGCAGCGACATCCCCCCCCAGAAAGGCTCCTACGAGCAGTACTTC. It yields the protein CASSDIPPQKGSYEQYF.

The chain combines TRBV11-3 with TRBJ1-2; TRBD1 is a possible D gene (5 bases). The CDR3 spans 12 residues. V was trimmed by 8 bases and J by 4 bases, leaving 11 bases between them. Germline CDR1 and CDR2: SGHNT and YENEEA. As DNA, the CDR3 is TGTGCCAGCTCGGAGGGGACCTATGGCTACACCTTC. The encoded protein is CASSEGTYGYTF.

This clone has only a few counts. This chain joins TRBV11-2 and TRBJ2-5; 9 bases agree with TRBD1. Germline values: CDR1 SGHAT, CDR2 FQNNGV. This CDR3 is 16 amino acids long. The V gene end was trimmed by 1 base and the J gene end by 5 bases; junction bases not matched to a gene: 8. CDR3 bases: TGTGCCAGCAGCTTAGTAGGACAGGGGAAGCGGGAGACCCAGTACTTC. Translated, it gives CASSLVGQGKRETQYF. Together with reference TRBV11-2 and TRBJ2-5, the CDR3 gives the full variable domain: EAGVAQSPRYKIIEKRQSVAFWCNPISGHATLYWYQQILGQGPKLLIQFQNNGVVDDSQLPKDRFSAERLKGVDSTLKIQPAKLEDSAVYLCASSLVGQGKRETQYFGPGTRLLVL.

The chain carries TRBV5-4 and TRBJ2-3, with D perhaps matching TRBD1 (6 bases). The V end was cut by 4 bases, the J end by 3 bases, with 12 bases between. The germline V gene has CDR1 SGHNT and CDR2 YYREEE (reference sequence). The CDR3 sequence is 14 residues long. Written as DNA, the CDR3 is TGTGCCAGCAGCGAAAACAGGGAAACAGATACGCAGTATTTT. Encoded protein: CASSENRETDTQYF.

This chain links TRBV9 with TRBJ2-5; 8 positions match TRBD1. Germline assignment: CDR1 SGDLS and CDR2 YYNGEE. V gave up 5 bases and J gave up 5 bases; unmatched junction bases: 8. CDR3 length equals 14 residues. The chain's CDR3 is CASSPGGAGETQYF. The CDR3 DNA reads TGTGCCAGCAGTCCAGGGGGCGCGGGGGAGACCCAGTACTTC.

The chain has TRBV6-5 and TRBJ2-5; D may be TRBD2 (6 bases). Germline values: CDR1 MNHEY, CDR2 SVGAGI. V was clipped by 0 bases and J by 5 bases, with 13 bases between them. The CDR3 contains 15 residues. CDR3 loop: CASSYSVVTRETQYF. In DNA form, the CDR3 reads TGTGCCAGCAGTTACTCCGTCGTGACTAGGGAGACCCAGTACTTC.

The rearrangement joins TRBV23-1 to TRBJ2-2, with 8 bases lining up with TRBD1. TRBV23-1 is annotated as an ORF whose role is uncertain. The CDR3 spans 19 residues. The V segment lost 4 bases and the J segment 5 bases; nucleotides outside the gene matches: 18. The chain's CDR3 is CASSPWTGLGTKETGELFF. The CDR3 bases are TGCGCCAGCAGTCCGTGGACAGGGTTGGGAACGAAGGAAACCGGGGAGCTGTTTTTT.

This clone was seen a handful of times. The J gene is TRBJ2-2, the V gene TRBV5-1; maybe TRBD2 (6 bases). The CDR3 length is 13 residues. CDR1 and CDR2 from the germline V gene are SGHRS and YFSETQ. Trimming left V 4 bases short and J 5 bases short, with 9 bases between. CDR3 bases: TGCGCCAGCAGCCCACTAGCAACCGGGGAGCTGTTTTTT. Residues: CASSPLATGELFF. The full variable domain, with the rest looked up from reference TRBV5-1 and TRBJ2-2, is KAGVTQTPRYLIKTRGQQVTLSCSPISGHRSVSWYQQTPGQGLQFLFEYFSETQRNKGNFPGRFSGRQFSNSRSEMNVSTLELGDSALYLCASSPLATGELFFGEGSRLTVL.

The rearrangement links TRBV6-5 to TRBJ1-1; TRBD1 might be the D (5 bases). Germline-derived CDR1 and CDR2 are MNHEY and SVGAGI. Trimming removed 8 bases at V and 7 bases at J, with 11 bases between. CDR3 length equals 11 residues. The CDR3 sequence is CASRTGCEAFF. CDR3 nucleotides: TGTGCCAGCCGAACAGGATGTGAAGCTTTCTTT.

This rearrangement joins TRBV2 to TRBJ1-4; TRBD1 might be the D (5 bases). V was trimmed by 4 bases and J by 7 bases, leaving 10 bases between them. The CDR3 has 13 amino acids. Germline CDR1 and CDR2: SNHLY and FYNNEI. CDR3 sequence reads: CASSGRVAEKLFF. The CDR3 nucleotides read TGTGCCAGCAGTGGCAGGGTGGCTGAAAAACTGTTTTTT.

J is TRBJ1-1 and V is TRBV5-1; possible D gene TRBD1, 5 bases. Trimming left V 0 bases short and J 7 bases short, with 10 bases between. The CDR3 extends over 13 amino acids. Germline CDR1 and CDR2: SGHRS and YFSETQ. The chain's CDR3 is CASSLARGGEAFF. In DNA form, the CDR3 reads TGCGCCAGCAGCTTGGCGAGGGGAGGTGAAGCTTTCTTT.

The V gene is TRBV10-3, the J gene TRBJ1-1; D not certain. This CDR3 has 15 amino acids. CDR1 is ENHRY and CDR2 is SYGVKD in the germline V gene. Trimming shortened V by 3 bases and J by 0 bases, and 11 bases separated the two germline ends. CDR3 DNA: TGTGCCATCAGTGAACTGGAGGGAATGAACACTGAAGCTTTCTTT. It specifies CAISELEGMNTEAFF.

The rearrangement uses TRBV4-1 and TRBJ2-1; 7 nucleotides match TRBD2. V was pared by 1 base and J by 5 bases, with 5 bases of the junction left unmatched. There are 15 residues in the CDR3. Per the germline V gene, CDR1 is MGHRA and CDR2 is YSYEKL. The CDR3 is CASSQAGAGHNEQFF. The CDR3 DNA is TGCGCCAGCAGCCAAGCAGGAGCGGGGCACAATGAGCAGTTCTTC.

This clone has a handful of counts. The gene calls are TRBV30 and TRBJ2-3, with D perhaps TRBD2 (8 bases). CDR3 length: 16 residues. V lost 3 bases and J 2 bases, leaving 18 bases between the germline ends. Germline V CDR1 and CDR2: GTSNPN, SVGIG (reference sequence). The chain's CDR3 is CAWSRGGGGSTDTQYF. CDR3 nucleotide sequence: TGTGCCTGGAGCAGGGGGGGCGGGGGGTCCACAGATACGCAGTATTTT. Complete variable domain (other parts from reference TRBV30 and TRBJ2-3): SQTIHQWPATLVQPVGSPLSLECTVEGTSNPNLYWYRQAAGRGLQLLFYSVGIGQISSEVPQNLSASRPQDRQFILSSKKLLLSDSGFYLCAWSRGGGGSTDTQYFGPGTRLTVL.

The rearrangement uses TRBV7-6 and TRBJ2-7; TRBD2 agrees at 16 bases. The germline gives CDR1 SGHVS, CDR2 FNYEAQ. The CDR3 runs 16 residues. V was clipped by 5 bases and J by 4 bases; unmatched bases: 5. CDR3 sequence: CASSEGTSGRAYEQYF. As DNA, the CDR3 is TGTGCCAGCAGCGAGGGGACTAGCGGGAGGGCTTACGAGCAGTACTTC.

This rearrangement joins TRBV7-9 to TRBJ2-2, with a possible D match to TRBD2 (6 bases). CDR1 SEHNR and CDR2 FQNEAQ come from the germline V gene (reference sequence). This CDR3 has 15 residues. The ends were cut back, 3 bases at V and 5 bases at J, with 13 bases in the middle. The CDR3 loop is CASSLRGGRTGELFF. DNA for the CDR3: TGTGCCAGCAGCTTGCGGGGTGGAAGGACCGGGGAGCTGTTTTTT. The full variable domain, rest sourced from reference TRBV7-9 and TRBJ2-2, is DTGVSQNPRHKITKRGQNVTFRCDPISEHNRLYWYRQTLGQGPEFLTYFQNEAQLEKSRLLSDRFSAERPKGSFSTLEIQRTEQGDSAMYLCASSLRGGRTGELFFGEGSRLTVL.

This rearrangement joins TRBV2 to TRBJ2-5, with D unresolved. The CDR3 totals 13 residues. V was trimmed by 6 bases and J by 10 bases, leaving 18 bases between them. Germline assignment: CDR1 SNHLY and CDR2 FYNNEI. The CDR3 loop reads CASSKPPGSGQYF. The CDR3 DNA follows: TGTGCCAGCAGCAAACCCCCCGGGTCCGGCCAGTACTTC. Filled out from reference TRBV2 and TRBJ2-5, the complete variable domain reads EPEVTQTPSHQVTQMGQEVILRCVPISNHLYFYWYRQILGQKVEFLVSFYNNEISEKSEIFDDQFSVERPDGSNFTLKIRSTKLEDSAMYFCASSKPPGSGQYFGPGTRLLVL.

The chain uses TRBV5-4 and TRBJ1-1; possible D gene TRBD1, 6 bases. V was trimmed by 0 bases and J by 4 bases, leaving 13 bases between them. CDR3 length equals 15 residues. Germline lookup yields CDR1 SGHNT and CDR2 YYREEE (reference sequence). CDR3 DNA: TGTGCCAGCAGCTTGGGCACAGGGCGGGTCACTGAAGCTTTCTTT. Its protein product is CASSLGTGRVTEAFF.

DNA for the CDR3: TGCGCCAGCAGTGAGTCCCTGGACAGGGCGAACACCATATATTTT. This codes for CASSESLDRANTIYF. The J gene is TRBJ1-3, the V gene TRBV10-1; TRBD1 matches 8 bases. This CDR3 region has 15 residues. With V trimmed by 0 bases and J by 7 bases, 5 bases remained unmatched. CDR1 and CDR2 (germline): WNHNN, SYGVQD (reference sequence).